The next 12 T cell receptor beta chains were all read from a single sample in a study of Tregs in tolerant kidney transplant recipients. The nonmyeloablative bone marrow transplants came from related graft donors, with transient mixed chimerism. Libraries were prepared by immunoSEQ multiplex PCR; TCRdb keeps only in-frame clonotypes and omits some of them. In the table there are 50,000 to 55,000 clones, roughly nine tenths of which are singletons. Source: CD8+ T cells from blood (PBMCs), taken 24 months after the transplant. These receptors came from a human patient who received a combined kidney and bone marrow transplant. These T cells may partly come from the graft donor.

The sample holds a few counts of this clone. The chain combines TRBV2 with TRBJ2-5; perhaps TRBD2 as D (6 bases). The CDR3 runs to 14 residues. V was shortened by 2 bases and J by 5 bases, with 12 bases between the two germline ends. The germline V gene encodes CDR1 SNHLY and CDR2 FYNNEI. The CDR3 sequence is CASSELRGAETQYF. The CDR3 nucleotides read TGTGCCAGCAGTGAACTTCGCGGGGCTGAGACCCAGTACTTC. Full variable domain (rest looked up from reference TRBV2 and TRBJ2-5): EPEVTQTPSHQVTQMGQEVILRCVPISNHLYFYWYRQILGQKVEFLVSFYNNEISEKSEIFDDQFSVERPDGSNFTLKIRSTKLEDSAMYFCASSELRGAETQYFGPGTRLLVL.

This clone was seen a single time. V gene TRBV4-3 combines with J gene TRBJ2-1; 14 bases align to TRBD2. The V gene end was trimmed by 6 bases and the J gene end by 6 bases; junction bases not matched to a gene: 4. Germline loops: CDR1 LGHNA, CDR2 YSLEER. This CDR3 has 15 amino acids. CDR3 DNA sequence: TGCGCCAGCAGTCCCGGGACTAGCGGGGGCAATGAGCAGTTCTTC. This translates into CASSPGTSGGNEQFF.

The rearrangement joins TRBV2 to TRBJ1-2; tentatively, D is TRBD1 (6 bases). Germline V lookup: CDR1 SNHLY, CDR2 FYNNEI. The CDR3 has 16 amino acids. Trimming pared 6 bases from V and 5 bases from J, leaving 22 bases between. In DNA form, the CDR3 reads TGTGCCAGCAGCCCCCAACCGGGACACTTATGGTATGGCTACACCTTC. Translation gives CASSPQPGHLWYGYTF.

The chain employs TRBV5-6 and TRBJ1-2, with D possibly TRBD1 on 6 matching bases. The CDR3 totals 15 residues. CDR1 and CDR2 from the germline V gene are SGHDT and YYEEEE. Trimming left V 2 bases short and J 2 bases short, with 13 bases between. CDR3 sequence reads: CASSFLGGFNYGYTF. The CDR3, as DNA: TGTGCCAGCAGCTTCCTTGGGGGCTTCAACTATGGCTACACCTTC.

Worth noting for this clone: One junction end disagrees with the germline gene, perhaps due to a read error. The chain links TRBV7-9 to TRBJ1-1; 11 positions match TRBD1. Germline values: CDR1 SEHNR, CDR2 FQNEAQ (reference sequence). There are 13 residues in the CDR3. The CDR3: CASSPRDRGSLVF. CDR3 nucleotide sequence: TGTGCCAGCAGCCCACGGGACAGGGGGTCGCTTGTCTTT.

In regard to this clone: This specimen includes other DNA sequences encoding the same CDR3. The V call is TRBV7-9, the J call TRBJ1-6, with 10 bases matching TRBD1. Trimming removed 1 base from V and 13 bases from J; junction bases left unmatched: 10. Per the germline V gene, CDR1 is SEHNR and CDR2 is FQNEAQ (reference sequence). This CDR3 comprises 16 residues. The CDR3 nucleotides read TGTGCCAGCAGCTTAGTTGTGACAGGGGGCGGCTCCCCCCTCCACTTT. Its protein product is CASSLVVTGGGSPLHF. Combining the CDR3 with reference TRBV7-9 and TRBJ1-6 gives the whole variable domain DTGVSQNPRHKITKRGQNVTFRCDPISEHNRLYWYRQTLGQGPEFLTYFQNEAQLEKSRLLSDRFSAERPKGSFSTLEIQRTEQGDSAMYLCASSLVVTGGGSPLHFGNGTRLTVT.

This chain connects TRBV7-8 to TRBJ2-1, with TRBD1 matching 7 bases. Germline CDR1 is SGHVS and CDR2 is FQNEAQ. The CDR3 is 15 amino acids. With V trimmed by 6 bases and J by 3 bases, 8 bases remained unmatched. CDR3 nucleotide sequence: TGTGCCAGCAGTCCGCCAGGGGGTTACTACAATGAGCAGTTCTTC. Protein: CASSPPGGYYNEQFF.

The chain has TRBV25-1 and TRBJ2-2; D unclear. The V end lost 1 base, the J end lost 1 base, and 7 bases lay between the germline ends. The germline gives CDR1 MGHDK, CDR2 SYGVNS. CDR3 length equals 15 residues. CDR3 nucleotides: TGTGCCAGCAGTGAATCTTGGCTGAACACCGGGGAGCTGTTTTTT. This codes for CASSESWLNTGELFF.

V is TRBV19 and J is TRBJ2-1; 11 bases match TRBD2. This CDR3 region has 16 residues. V lost 9 bases to trimming and J lost 14 bases; unmatched junction nucleotides: 21. The germline V gene encodes CDR1 LNHDA and CDR2 SQIVND (reference sequence). As DNA, the CDR3 is TGTGCCAGCACTTCCGGGACCGGGACTAGCGGACTAAACGAGTTCTTC. Translation: CASTSGTGTSGLNEFF.

The V gene is TRBV5-4, the J gene TRBJ2-7; D is ambiguous. Trimming stripped 5 bases from V and 0 bases from J, with 9 bases between. Germline V CDR1 and CDR2: SGHNT, YYREEE (reference sequence). The CDR3 contains 13 residues. The CDR3 DNA sequence: TGTGCCAGCAGTCCGAAGCTCTCCTACGAGCAGTACTTC. Translation gives CASSPKLSYEQYF.

The count of this clone is one. This chain joins TRBV5-1 and TRBJ2-1, with 7 bases matching TRBD2. There are 13 residues in the CDR3. Germline CDR1 and CDR2: SGHRS and YFSETQ. The V and J ends lost 3 bases and 6 bases, in that order; junction bases with no gene match: 3. CDR3 in amino acids: CASSWGLSNEQFF. The CDR3 nucleotides are TGCGCCAGCAGCTGGGGACTAAGCAATGAGCAGTTCTTC.

The CDR3 DNA reads TGTGCCAGCAGTCAGTCGGAGACCCAGTACTTC. Its protein product is CASSQSETQYF. V gene TRBV6-5 combines with J gene TRBJ2-5; D uncertain. This CDR3 is 11 amino acids long. Trimming left V 5 bases short and J 5 bases short, with 6 bases between. Germline CDR1 is MNHEY and CDR2 is SVGAGI.